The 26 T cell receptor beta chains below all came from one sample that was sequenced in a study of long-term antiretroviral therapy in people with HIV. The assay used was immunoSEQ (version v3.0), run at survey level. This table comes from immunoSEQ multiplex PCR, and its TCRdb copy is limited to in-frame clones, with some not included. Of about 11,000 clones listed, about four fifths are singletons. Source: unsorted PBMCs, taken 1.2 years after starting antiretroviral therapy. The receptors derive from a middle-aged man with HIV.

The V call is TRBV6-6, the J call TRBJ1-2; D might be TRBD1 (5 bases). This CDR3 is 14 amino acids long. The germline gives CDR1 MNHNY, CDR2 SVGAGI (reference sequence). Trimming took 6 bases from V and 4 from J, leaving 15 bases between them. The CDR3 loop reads CASSLVRGGYGYTF. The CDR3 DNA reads TGTGCCAGCAGCCTCGTTAGGGGCGGCTATGGCTACACCTTC.

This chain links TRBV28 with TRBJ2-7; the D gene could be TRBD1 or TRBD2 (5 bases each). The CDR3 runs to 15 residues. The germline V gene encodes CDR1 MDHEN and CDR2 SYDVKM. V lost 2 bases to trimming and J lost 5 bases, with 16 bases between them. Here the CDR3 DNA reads TGTGCCAGCAGTTTACTTGGCAGGGAGAGCAACGAGCAGTACTTC. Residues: CASSLLGRESNEQYF.

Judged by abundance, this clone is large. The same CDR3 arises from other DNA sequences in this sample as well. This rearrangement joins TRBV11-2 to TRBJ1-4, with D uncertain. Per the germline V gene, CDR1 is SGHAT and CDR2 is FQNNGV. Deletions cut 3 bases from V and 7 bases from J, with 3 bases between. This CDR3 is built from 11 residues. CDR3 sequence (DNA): TGTGCCAGCAGCTTGGGTGAAAAACTGTTTTTT. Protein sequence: CASSLGEKLFF.

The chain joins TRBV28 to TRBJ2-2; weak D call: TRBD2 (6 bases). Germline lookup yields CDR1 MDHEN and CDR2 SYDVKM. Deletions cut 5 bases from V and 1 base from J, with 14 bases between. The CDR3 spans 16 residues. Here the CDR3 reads CASSPLGRGNTGELFF. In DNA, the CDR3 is TGTGCCAGCAGTCCCCTCGGGCGGGGGAACACCGGGGAGCTGTTTTTT.

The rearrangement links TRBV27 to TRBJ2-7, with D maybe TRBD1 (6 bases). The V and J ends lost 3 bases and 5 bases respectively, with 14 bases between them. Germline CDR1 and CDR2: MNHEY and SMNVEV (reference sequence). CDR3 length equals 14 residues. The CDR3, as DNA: TGTGCCAGCAGTTTCCTCAGGGGCAGGGACGAGCAGTACTTC. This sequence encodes CASSFLRGRDEQYF.

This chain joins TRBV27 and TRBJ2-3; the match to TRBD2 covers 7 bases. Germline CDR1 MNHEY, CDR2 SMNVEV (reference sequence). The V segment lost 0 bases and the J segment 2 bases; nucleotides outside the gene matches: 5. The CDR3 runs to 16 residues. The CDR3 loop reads CASSLSTSRNTDTQYF. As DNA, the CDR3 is TGTGCCAGCAGTTTATCGACTAGCAGAAACACAGATACGCAGTATTTT.

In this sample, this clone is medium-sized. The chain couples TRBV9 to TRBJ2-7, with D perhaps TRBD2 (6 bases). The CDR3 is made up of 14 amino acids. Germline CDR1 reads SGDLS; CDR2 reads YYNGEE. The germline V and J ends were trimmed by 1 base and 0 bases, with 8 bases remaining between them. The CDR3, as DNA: TGTGCCAGCAGCGTAAACGGGGGCTCCTACGAGCAGTACTTC. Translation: CASSVNGGSYEQYF.

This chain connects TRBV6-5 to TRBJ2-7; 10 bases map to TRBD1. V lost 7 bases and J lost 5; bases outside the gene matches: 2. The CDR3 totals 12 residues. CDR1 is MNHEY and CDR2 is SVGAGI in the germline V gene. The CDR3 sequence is CASTGQGHEQYF. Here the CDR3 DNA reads TGTGCCAGCACGGGACAGGGGCACGAGCAGTACTTC.

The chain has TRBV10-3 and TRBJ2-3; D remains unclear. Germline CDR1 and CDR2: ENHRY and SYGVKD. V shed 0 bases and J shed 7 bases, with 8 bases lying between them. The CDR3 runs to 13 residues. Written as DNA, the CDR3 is TGTGCCATCAGTGAGTCGGTAGGGAATACGCAGTATTTT. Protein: CAISESVGNTQYF.

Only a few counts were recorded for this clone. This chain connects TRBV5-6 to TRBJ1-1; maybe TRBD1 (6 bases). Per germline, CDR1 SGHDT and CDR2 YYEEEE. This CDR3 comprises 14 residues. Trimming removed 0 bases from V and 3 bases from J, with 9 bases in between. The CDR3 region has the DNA TGTGCCAGCAGCTTGGCAGGGGCGCACACTGAAGCTTTCTTT. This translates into CASSLAGAHTEAFF. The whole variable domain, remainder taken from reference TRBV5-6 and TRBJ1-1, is DAGVTQSPTHLIKTRGQQVTLRCSPKSGHDTVSWYQQALGQGPQFIFQYYEEEERQRGNFPDRFSGHQFPNYSSELNVNALLLGDSALYLCASSLAGAHTEAFFGQGTRLTVV.

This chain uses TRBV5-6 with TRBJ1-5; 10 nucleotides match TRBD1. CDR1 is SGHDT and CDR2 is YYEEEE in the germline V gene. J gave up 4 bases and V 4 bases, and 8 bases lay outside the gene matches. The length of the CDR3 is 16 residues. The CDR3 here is CASSRDRGSTNQPQHF. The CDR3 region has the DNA TGTGCCAGCAGCCGGGACAGGGGCTCGACAAATCAGCCCCAGCATTTT.

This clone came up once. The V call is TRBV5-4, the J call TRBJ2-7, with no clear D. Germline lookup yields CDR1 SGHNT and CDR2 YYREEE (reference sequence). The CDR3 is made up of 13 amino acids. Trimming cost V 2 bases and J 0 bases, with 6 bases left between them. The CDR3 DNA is TGTGCCAGCAGCTTAGGCAGCTCCTACGAGCAGTACTTC. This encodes CASSLGSSYEQYF. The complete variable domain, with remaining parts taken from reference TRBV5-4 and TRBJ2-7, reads ETGVTQSPTHLIKTRGQQVTLRCSSQSGHNTVSWYQQALGQGPQFIFQYYREEENGRGNFPPRFSGLQFPNYSSELNVNALELDDSALYLCASSLGSSYEQYFGPGTRLTVT.

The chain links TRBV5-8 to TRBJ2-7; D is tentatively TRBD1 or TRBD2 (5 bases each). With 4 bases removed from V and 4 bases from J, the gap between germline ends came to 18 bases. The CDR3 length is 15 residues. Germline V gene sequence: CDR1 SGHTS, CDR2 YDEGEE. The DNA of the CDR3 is TGTGCCAGCAGCGAGGGGACGGACGCCAATTACGAGCAGTACTTC. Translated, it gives CASSEGTDANYEQYF.

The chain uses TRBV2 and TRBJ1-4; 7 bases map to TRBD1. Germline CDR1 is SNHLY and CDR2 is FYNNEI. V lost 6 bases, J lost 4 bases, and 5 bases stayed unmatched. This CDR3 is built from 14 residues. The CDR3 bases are TGTGCCAGCAGCCCGGACAGGTTTAATGAAAAACTGTTTTTT. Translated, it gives CASSPDRFNEKLFF.

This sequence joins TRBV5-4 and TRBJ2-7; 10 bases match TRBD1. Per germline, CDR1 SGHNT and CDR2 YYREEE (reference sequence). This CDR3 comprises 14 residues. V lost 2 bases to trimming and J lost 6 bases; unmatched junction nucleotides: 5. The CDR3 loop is CASSFGTGVSEQYF. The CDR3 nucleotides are TGTGCCAGCAGCTTTGGGACAGGGGTTTCCGAGCAGTACTTC.

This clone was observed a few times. In DNA form, the CDR3 reads TGTGCCAGCAGCTTAGAGAGGGGAGATGGCTACACCTTC. Protein: CASSLERGDGYTF. The chain has TRBV7-9 and TRBJ1-2, with D maybe TRBD1 (5 bases). Trimming took 1 base from V and 6 from J, leaving 9 bases between them. Germline V gives CDR1 SEHNR, CDR2 FQNEAQ (reference sequence). The CDR3 contains 13 residues. The whole variable domain, remainder taken from reference TRBV7-9 and TRBJ1-2, is DTGVSQNPRHKITKRGQNVTFRCDPISEHNRLYWYRQTLGQGPEFLTYFQNEAQLEKSRLLSDRFSAERPKGSFSTLEIQRTEQGDSAMYLCASSLERGDGYTFGSGTRLTVV.

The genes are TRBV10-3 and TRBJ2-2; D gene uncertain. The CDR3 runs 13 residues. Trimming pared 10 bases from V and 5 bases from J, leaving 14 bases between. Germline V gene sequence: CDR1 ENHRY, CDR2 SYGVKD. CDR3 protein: CATLWSPTGELFF. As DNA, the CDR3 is TGTGCCACCCTTTGGTCCCCAACCGGGGAGCTGTTTTTT.

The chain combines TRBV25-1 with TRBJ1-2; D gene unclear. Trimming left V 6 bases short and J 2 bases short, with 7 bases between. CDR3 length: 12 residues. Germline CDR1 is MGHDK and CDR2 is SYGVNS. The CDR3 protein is CASRYSNYGYTF. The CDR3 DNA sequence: TGTGCCAGCAGGTACAGCAACTATGGCTACACCTTC.

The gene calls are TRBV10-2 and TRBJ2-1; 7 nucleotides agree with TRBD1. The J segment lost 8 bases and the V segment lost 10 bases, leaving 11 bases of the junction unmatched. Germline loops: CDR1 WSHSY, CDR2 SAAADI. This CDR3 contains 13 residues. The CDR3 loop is CAIGETGSDEQFF. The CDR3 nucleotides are TGCGCCATAGGGGAGACAGGGAGCGATGAGCAGTTCTTC.

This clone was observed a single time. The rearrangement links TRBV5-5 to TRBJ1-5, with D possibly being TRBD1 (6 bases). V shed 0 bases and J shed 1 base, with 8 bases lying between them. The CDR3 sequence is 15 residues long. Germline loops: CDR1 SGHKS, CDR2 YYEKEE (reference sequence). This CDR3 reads CASSLGRGSNQPQHF. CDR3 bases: TGTGCCAGCAGCTTGGGAAGGGGGAGCAATCAGCCCCAGCATTTT.

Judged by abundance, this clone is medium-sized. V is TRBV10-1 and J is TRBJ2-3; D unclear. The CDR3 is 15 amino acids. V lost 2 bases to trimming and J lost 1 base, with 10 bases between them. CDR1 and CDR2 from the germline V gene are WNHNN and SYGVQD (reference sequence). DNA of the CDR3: TGCGCCAGCAGTGAGGGCGCCTCCCGCACAGATACGCAGTATTTT. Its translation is CASSEGASRTDTQYF.

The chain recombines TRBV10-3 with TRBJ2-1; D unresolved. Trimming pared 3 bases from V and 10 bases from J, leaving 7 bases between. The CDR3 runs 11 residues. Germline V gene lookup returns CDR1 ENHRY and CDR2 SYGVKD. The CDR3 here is CAISDNREQFF. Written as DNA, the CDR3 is TGTGCCATCAGTGATAACCGGGAGCAGTTCTTC.

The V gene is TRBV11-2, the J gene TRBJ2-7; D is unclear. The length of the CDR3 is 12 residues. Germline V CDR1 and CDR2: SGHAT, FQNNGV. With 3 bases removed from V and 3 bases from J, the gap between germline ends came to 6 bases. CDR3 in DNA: TGTGCCAGCAGCTTTTCAGGCTACGAGCAGTACTTC. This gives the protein CASSFSGYEQYF.

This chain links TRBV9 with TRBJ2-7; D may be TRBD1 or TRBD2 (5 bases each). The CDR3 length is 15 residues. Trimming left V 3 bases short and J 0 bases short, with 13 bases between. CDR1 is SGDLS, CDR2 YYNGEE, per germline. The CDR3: CASSETGLSSYEQYF. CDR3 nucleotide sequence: TGTGCCAGCAGCGAAACGGGGCTCAGCTCCTACGAGCAGTACTTC.

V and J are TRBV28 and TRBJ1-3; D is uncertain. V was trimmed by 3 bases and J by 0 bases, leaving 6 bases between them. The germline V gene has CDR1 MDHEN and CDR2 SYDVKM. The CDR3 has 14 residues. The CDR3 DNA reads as TGTGCCAGCAGTTTGTTGGGCTCTGGAAACACCATATATTTT. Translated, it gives CASSLLGSGNTIYF.

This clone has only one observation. CDR3 nucleotide sequence: TGTGCCAGCAGTTACACCGGGACCCCCAACGAGCAGTACTTC. Translating gives CASSYTGTPNEQYF. The V and J genes are TRBV6-5 and TRBJ2-7; either TRBD1 or TRBD2 may supply D (5 bases each). With 2 bases removed from V and 5 bases from J, the gap between germline ends came to 13 bases. The CDR3 is 14 residues long. The V gene's germline CDR1 is MNHEY and CDR2 SVGAGI.